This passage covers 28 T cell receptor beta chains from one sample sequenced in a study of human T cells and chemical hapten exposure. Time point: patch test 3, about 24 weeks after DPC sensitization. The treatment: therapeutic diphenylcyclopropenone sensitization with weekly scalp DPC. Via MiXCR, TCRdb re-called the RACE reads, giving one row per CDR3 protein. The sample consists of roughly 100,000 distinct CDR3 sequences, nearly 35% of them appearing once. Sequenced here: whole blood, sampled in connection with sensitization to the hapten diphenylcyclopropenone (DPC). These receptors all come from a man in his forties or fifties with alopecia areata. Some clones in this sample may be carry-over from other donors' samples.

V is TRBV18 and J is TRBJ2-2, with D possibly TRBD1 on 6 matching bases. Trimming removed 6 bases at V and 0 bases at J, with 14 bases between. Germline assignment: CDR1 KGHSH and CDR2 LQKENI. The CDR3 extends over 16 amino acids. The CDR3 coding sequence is TGTGCCAGCTCCCGGACGGACAGCGCGAACACCGGGGAGCTGTTTTTT. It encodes CASSRTDSANTGELFF.

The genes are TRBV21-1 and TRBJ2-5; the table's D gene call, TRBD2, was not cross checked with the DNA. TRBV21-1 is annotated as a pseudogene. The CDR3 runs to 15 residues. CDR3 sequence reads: CASTKTSGPQETQYF. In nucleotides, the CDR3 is TGTGCCAGCACCAAGACTAGCGGCCCACAAGAGACCCAGTACTTC.

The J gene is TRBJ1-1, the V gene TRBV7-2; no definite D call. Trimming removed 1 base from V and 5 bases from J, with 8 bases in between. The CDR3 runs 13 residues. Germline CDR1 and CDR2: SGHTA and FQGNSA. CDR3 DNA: TGTGCCAGCAGCTTAGTAAGGGAAACTGAAGCTTTCTTT. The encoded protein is CASSLVRETEAFF.

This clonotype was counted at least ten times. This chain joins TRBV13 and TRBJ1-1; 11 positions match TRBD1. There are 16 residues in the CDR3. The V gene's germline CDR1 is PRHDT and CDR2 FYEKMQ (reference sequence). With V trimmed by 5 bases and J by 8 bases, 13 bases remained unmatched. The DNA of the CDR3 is TGTGCCAGCAGCCCAACACCGGGACAGGGGGACGGCGAAGCTTTCTTT. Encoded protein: CASSPTPGQGDGEAFF.

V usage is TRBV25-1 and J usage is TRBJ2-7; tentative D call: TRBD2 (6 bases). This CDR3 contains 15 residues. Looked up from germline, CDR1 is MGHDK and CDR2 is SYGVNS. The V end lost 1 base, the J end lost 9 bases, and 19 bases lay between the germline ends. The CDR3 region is CASSELGGSPGWQYF. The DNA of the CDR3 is TGTGCCAGCAGTGAATTGGGAGGCAGTCCAGGATGGCAGTACTTC.

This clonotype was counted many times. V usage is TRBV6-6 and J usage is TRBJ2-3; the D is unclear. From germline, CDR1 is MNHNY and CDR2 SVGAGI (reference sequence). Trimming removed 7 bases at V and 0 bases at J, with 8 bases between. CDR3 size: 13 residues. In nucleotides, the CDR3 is TGTGCCAGCATGGGAATGAGCACAGATACGCAGTATTTT. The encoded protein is CASMGMSTDTQYF.

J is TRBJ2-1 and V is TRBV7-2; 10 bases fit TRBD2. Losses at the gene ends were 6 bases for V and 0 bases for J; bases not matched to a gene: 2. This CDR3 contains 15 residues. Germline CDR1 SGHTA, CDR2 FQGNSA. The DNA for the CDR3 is TGTGCCAGCAGGAGGACTAGCGGCTCCTACAATGAGCAGTTCTTC. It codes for CASRRTSGSYNEQFF.

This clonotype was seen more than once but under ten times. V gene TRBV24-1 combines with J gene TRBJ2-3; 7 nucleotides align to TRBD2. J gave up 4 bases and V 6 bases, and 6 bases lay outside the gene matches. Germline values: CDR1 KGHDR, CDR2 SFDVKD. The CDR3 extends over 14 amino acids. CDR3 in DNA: TGTGCCACCAGTCCAGCGGGACTCGCAGATACGCAGTATTTT. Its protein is CATSPAGLADTQYF.

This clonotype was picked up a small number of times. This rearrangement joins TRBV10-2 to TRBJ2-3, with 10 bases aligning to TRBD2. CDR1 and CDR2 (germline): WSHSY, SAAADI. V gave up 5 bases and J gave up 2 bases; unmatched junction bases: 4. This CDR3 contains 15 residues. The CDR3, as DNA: TGCGCCAGCAGTCAAACTAGCGGGAACACAGATACGCAGTATTTT. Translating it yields CASSQTSGNTDTQYF.

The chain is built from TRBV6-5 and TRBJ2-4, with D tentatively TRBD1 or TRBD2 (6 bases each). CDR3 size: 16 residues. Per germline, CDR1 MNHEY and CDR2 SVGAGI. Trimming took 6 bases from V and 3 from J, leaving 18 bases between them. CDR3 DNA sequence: TGTGCCAGCAGCCTAACACCCGGAGGGGGCAAAAACATTCAGTACTTC. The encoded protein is CASSLTPGGGKNIQYF.

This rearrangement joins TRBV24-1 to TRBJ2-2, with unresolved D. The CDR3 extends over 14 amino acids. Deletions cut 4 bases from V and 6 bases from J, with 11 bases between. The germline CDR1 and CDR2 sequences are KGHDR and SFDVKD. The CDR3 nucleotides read TGTGCCACCAGTGAATACAAGAAGTCCGGGGAGCTGTTTTTT. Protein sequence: CATSEYKKSGELFF.

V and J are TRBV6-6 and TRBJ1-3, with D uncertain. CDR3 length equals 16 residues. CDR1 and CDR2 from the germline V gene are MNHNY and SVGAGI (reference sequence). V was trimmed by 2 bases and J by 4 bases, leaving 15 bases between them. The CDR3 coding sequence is TGTGCCAGCAGTTACGAGGCAGCATACCTCGGAAACACCATATATTTT. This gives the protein CASSYEAAYLGNTIYF.

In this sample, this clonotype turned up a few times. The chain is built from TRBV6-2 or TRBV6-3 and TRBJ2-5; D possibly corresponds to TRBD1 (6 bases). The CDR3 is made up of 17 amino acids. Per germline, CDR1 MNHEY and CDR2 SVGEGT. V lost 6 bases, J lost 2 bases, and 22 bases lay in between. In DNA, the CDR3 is TGTGCCAGCAGACTGAGGACAGTCCGAGGGTCACAAGAGACCCAGTACTTC. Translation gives CASRLRTVRGSQETQYF.

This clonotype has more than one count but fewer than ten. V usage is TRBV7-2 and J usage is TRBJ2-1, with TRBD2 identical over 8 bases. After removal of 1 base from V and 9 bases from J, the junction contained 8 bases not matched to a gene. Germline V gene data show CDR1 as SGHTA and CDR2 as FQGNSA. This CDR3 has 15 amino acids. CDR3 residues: CASSLVAGPNSEQFF. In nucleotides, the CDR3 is TGTGCCAGCAGCTTAGTAGCGGGACCAAACAGTGAGCAGTTCTTC.

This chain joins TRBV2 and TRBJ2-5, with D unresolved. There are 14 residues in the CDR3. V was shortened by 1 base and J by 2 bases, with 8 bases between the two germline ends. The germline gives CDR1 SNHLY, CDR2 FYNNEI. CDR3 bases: TGTGCCAGCAGTGAAGGAGGACCACAAGAGACCCAGTACTTC. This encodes CASSEGGPQETQYF.

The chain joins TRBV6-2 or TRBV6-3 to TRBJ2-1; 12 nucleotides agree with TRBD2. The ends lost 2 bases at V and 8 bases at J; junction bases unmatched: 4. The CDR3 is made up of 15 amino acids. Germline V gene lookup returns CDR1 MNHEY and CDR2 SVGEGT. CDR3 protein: CASSYLTSGRDEQFF. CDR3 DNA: TGTGCCAGCAGTTACCTGACTAGCGGGAGAGATGAGCAGTTCTTC.

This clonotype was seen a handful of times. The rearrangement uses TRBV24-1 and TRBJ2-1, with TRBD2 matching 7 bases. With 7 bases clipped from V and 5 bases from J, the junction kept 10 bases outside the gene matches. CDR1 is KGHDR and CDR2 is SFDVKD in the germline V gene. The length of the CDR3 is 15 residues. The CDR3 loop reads CATRAGIAGNNEQFF. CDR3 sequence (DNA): TGTGCCACCAGAGCCGGAATAGCGGGCAACAATGAGCAGTTCTTC.

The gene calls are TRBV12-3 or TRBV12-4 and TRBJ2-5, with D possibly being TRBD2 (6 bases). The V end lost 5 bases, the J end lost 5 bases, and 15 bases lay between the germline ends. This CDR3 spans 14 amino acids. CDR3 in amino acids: CASSGSGWGETQYF. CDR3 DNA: TGTGCCAGCAGTGGTAGCGGTTGGGGTGAGACCCAGTACTTC.

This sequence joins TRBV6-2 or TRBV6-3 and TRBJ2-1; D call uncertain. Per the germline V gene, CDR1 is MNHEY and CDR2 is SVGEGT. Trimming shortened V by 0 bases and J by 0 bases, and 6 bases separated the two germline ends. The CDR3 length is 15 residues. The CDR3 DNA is TGTGCCAGCAGTTACTCGCGGAGCTCCTACAATGAGCAGTTCTTC. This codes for CASSYSRSSYNEQFF.

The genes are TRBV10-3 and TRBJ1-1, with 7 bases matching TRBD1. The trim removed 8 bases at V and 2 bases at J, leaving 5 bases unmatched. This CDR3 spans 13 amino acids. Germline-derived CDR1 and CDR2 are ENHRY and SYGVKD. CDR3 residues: CAIQGGYNTEAFF. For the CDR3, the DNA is TGTGCCATCCAGGGGGGGTACAACACTGAAGCTTTCTTT.

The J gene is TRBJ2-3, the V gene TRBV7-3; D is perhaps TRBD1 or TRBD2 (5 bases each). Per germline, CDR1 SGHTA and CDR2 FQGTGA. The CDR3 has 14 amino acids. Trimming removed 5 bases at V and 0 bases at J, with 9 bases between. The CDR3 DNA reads TGTGCCAGCAGCCCGGGGCACAGCACAGATACGCAGTATTTT. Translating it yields CASSPGHSTDTQYF.

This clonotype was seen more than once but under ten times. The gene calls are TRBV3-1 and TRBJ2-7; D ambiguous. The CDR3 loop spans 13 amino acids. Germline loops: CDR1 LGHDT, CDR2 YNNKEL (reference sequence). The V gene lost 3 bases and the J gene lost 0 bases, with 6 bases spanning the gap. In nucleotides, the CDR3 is TGTGCCAGCAGCCAGGGCAACTCCTACGAGCAGTACTTC. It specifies CASSQGNSYEQYF.

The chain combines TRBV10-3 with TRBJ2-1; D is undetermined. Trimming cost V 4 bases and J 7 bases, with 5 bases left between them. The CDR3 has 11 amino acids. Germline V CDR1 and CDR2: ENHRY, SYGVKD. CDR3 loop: CAISAQNEQFF. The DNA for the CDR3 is TGTGCCATCAGTGCCCAGAATGAGCAGTTCTTC.

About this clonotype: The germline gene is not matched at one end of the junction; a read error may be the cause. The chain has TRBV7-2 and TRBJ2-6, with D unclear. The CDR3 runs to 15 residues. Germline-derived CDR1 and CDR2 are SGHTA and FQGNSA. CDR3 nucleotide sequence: TGTGTCAGCAGCAGATACAACTCTGGGGCCAACGTCCTGACTTTC. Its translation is CVSSRYNSGANVLTF.

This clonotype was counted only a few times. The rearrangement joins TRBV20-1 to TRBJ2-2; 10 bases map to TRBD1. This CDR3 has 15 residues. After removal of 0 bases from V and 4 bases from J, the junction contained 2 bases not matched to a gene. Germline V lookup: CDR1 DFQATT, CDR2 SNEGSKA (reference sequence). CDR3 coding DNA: TGCAGTGCTAGAGATGGGACAGGGGTCACCGGGGAGCTGTTTTTT. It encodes CSARDGTGVTGELFF.

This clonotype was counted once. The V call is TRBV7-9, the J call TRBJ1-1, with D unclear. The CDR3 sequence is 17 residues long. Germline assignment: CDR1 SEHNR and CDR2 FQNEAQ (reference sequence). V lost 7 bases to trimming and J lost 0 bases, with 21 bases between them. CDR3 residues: CASILSSYSPMNTEAFF. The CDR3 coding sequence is TGTGCCAGCATCCTTTCCTCCTACAGCCCCATGAACACTGAAGCTTTCTTT.

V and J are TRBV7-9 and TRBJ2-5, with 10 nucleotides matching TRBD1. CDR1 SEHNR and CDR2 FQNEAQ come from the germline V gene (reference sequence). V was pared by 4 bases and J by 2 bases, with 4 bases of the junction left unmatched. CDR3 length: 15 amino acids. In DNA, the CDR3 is TGTGCCAGCAGCTCCGACAGGGGGCGTCAAGAGACCCAGTACTTC. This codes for CASSSDRGRQETQYF.

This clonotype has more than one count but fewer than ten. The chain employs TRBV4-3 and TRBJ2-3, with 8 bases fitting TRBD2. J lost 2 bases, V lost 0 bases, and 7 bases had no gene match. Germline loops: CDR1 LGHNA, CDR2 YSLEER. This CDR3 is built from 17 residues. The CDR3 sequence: CASSQDPAGVDTDTQYF. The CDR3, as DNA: TGCGCCAGCAGCCAAGATCCAGCGGGAGTAGACACAGATACGCAGTATTTT.